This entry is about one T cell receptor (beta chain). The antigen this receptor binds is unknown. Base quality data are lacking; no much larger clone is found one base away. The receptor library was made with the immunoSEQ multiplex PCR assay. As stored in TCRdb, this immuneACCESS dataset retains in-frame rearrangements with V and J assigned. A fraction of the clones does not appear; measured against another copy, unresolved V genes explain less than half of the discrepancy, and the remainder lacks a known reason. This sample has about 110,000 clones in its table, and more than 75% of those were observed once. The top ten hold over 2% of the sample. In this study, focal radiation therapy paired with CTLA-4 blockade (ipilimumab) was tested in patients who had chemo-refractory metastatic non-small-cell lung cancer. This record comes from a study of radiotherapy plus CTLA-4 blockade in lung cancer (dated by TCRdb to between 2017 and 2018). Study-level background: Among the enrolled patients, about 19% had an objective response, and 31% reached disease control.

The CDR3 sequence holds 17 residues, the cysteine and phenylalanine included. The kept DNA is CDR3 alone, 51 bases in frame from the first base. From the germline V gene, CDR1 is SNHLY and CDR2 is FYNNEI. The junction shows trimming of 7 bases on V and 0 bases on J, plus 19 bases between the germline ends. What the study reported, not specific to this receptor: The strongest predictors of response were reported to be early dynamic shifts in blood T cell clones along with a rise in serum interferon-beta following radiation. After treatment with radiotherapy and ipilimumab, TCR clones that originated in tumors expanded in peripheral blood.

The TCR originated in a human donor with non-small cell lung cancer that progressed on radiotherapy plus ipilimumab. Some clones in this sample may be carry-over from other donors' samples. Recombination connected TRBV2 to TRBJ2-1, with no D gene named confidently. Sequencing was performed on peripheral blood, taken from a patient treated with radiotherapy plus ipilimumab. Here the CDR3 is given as CASTAPFSASSYNEQFF. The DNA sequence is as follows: TGTGCCAGCACCGCTCCCTTCTCCGCCAGCTCCTACAATGAGCAGTTCTTC.